This TCR beta chain was recorded in a study of T-cell reconstitution after alpha-beta-depleted transplantation in children. Overall study results and limits: The origin of high day-60 TCRbeta diversity in some patients lay in surviving recipient T cells and thymic progenitors.

This clonotype has at least ten counts. Its antigen is still unknown. Per the germline V gene, CDR1 is LGHNA and CDR2 is YSLEER. The CDR3 runs to 16 residues. V lost 4 bases, J lost 2 bases, and 5 bases stayed unmatched. Preparation of the TCRbeta library was carried out with unique molecular identifiers. TCRdb used MiXCR to reprocess the PCR reads, holding one entry per CDR3 protein. The repertoire holds about 200,000 distinct CDR3 sequences, with about 6% as singletons. The receptor comes from a girl under three years old with combined immunodeficiency, due to receive a stem cell transplant. Sequences were derived from PBMCs, sampled before TCRalphabeta/CD19-depleted stem cell transplant. The chain carries TRBV4-3 and TRBJ2-3; 11 bases are a match to TRBD2. The CDR3 protein is CASSRKLAGDTDTQYF. CDR3 DNA: TGCGCCAGCAGCCGAAAACTAGCGGGGGACACAGATACGCAGTATTTT.